One and the same sample provided the 5 T cell receptor beta chains below, sequenced in a study of CXCR3-negative and CXCR3-positive naive CD8 T cells. UMI-labeled 5' RACE TRB cDNA libraries were prepared from the cells. From the 5' RACE reads, TCRdb lists one entry per CDR3 protein and no DNA. Here the sample table reports approximately 65,000 distinct CDR3 sequences. Study outcomes and limitations: TRB CDR3s were more hydrophobic in CXCR3-positive than in CXCR3-negative naive cells.

These receptors' targets are unknown. Material: naive CXCR3+ CD8+ T cells from blood. Indicated subset: CD45RO-CCR7+CD27+CD95- naive CD8+ T cells expressing CXCR3 (TNR3+). The receptors were gathered from a human donor in good health. Some clones in this sample may be carry-over from other donors' samples.

V usage is TRBV4-3 and J usage is TRBJ1-2; TCRdb proposes TRBD1, but this gene call is untestable without DNA. The CDR3 loop spans 14 amino acids. Germline values: CDR1 LGHNA, CDR2 YSLEER. The chain's CDR3 is CASSQDGGDYGYTF.

The rearrangement uses TRBV28 and TRBJ2-1; TCRdb outputs TRBD1, but without DNA this stays unchecked. CDR1 is MDHEN, CDR2 SYDVKM, per germline. The CDR3 is 16 amino acids. CDR3 residues: CAILDASGGPYNEQFF.

The V call is TRBV29-1, the J call TRBJ2-3; TCRdb outputs TRBD1, but without DNA this stays unchecked. There are 13 residues in the CDR3. The germline gives CDR1 SQVTM, CDR2 ANQGSEA. This chain's CDR3 is CSVRSGGTDTQYF.

The chain couples TRBV27 to TRBJ2-1; the D call of TRBD1 rests on TCRdb alone, since no DNA is present to check it. The CDR3 has 13 amino acids. The germline gives CDR1 MNHEY, CDR2 SMNVEV (reference sequence). The CDR3 spells CASRPGSGYEQFF.

V is TRBV6-2 or TRBV6-3 and J is TRBJ1-1; the TRBD1 assignment by TCRdb is unverifiable without DNA. The CDR3 contains 12 residues. Germline V lookup: CDR1 MNHEY, CDR2 SVGEGT. CDR3 in amino acids: CASSKGAIEAFF.